A selection of T cell receptor beta chains follows, all from one sample in a study of shared clonotypes between healthy human individuals. Assay: immunoSEQ multiplex PCR; the TCRdb copy retains only in-frame clones and omits some. This table holds about 670,000 clones, around 72% found once. Sample: memory CD4+ T cells sorted from blood. The receptors were sampled from a woman aged 25 to 39 in good health. CDR3s include the opening cysteine and the closing phenylalanine or tryptophan. Each record gives: clone size, CDR3 length, D gene, V gene, J gene, CDR3 protein, CDR3 DNA. The D gene is left open where the match is weak. Clone size, where shown, is once, few, many, or a class for clones that have expanded.

size: -
length: 15
D: TRBD1
V: TRBV2
J: TRBJ2-7
CDR3: CASSNTPGQSYEQYF
DNA: TGTGCCAGCAGTAACACTCCGGGACAGTCTTACGAGCAGTACTTC

size: many
length: 13
D: TRBD1
V: TRBV19
J: TRBJ2-7
CDR3: CATATGSYSEQYF
DNA: TGTGCCACCGCGACAGGGTCGTATAGCGAGCAGTACTTC

size: -
length: 21
D: TRBD2
V: TRBV15
J: TRBJ2-1
CDR3: CATSRIDSFANWLAGNNEQFF
DNA: TGTGCCACCAGCAGGATCGACAGTTTTGCCAACTGGTTAGCGGGAAACAATGAGCAGTTCTTC

size: -
length: 14
D: -
V: TRBV15
J: TRBJ2-7
CDR3: CATSRVAYRSEQYF
DNA: TGTGCCACCAGCAGAGTTGCATATAGATCCGAGCAGTACTTC

size: -
length: 16
D: -
V: TRBV28
J: TRBJ2-7
CDR3: CASSITDSRFHYEQYF
DNA: TGTGCCAGCTCGATAACCGACAGCCGGTTTCACTACGAGCAGTACTTC

size: -
length: 14
D: -
V: TRBV27
J: TRBJ2-7
CDR3: CASSLTGIIYEQYF
DNA: TGTGCCAGCAGTTTAACAGGGATCATCTACGAGCAGTACTTC

size: -
length: 15
D: TRBD2
V: TRBV5-5
J: TRBJ2-5
CDR3: CASSPGTSGQETQYF
DNA: TGTGCCAGCAGCCCCGGGACTAGCGGCCAAGAGACCCAGTACTTC

size: -
length: 15
D: TRBD2
V: TRBV5-1
J: TRBJ2-3
CDR3: CASSPGTSGADTQYF
DNA: TGCGCCAGCAGCCCCGGGACTAGCGGCGCAGATACGCAGTATTTT

size: -
length: 13
D: -
V: TRBV7-2
J: TRBJ2-7
CDR3: CASSPAAAWEQYF
DNA: TGTGCCAGCAGCCCCGCCGCCGCCTGGGAGCAGTACTTC

size: -
length: 13
D: -
V: TRBV6-6
J: TRBJ1-1
CDR3: CASTLTEGTEAFF
DNA: TGTGCCAGCACCTTAACGGAAGGCACTGAAGCTTTCTTT

size: -
length: 16
D: -
V: TRBV11-2
J: TRBJ1-2
CDR3: CASSLGPESSNYGYTF
DNA: TGTGCCAGCAGCTTAGGTCCAGAATCCTCTAACTATGGCTACACCTTC

size: -
length: 17
D: TRBD1
V: TRBV19
J: TRBJ2-2
CDR3: CASSIKGQGARTGELFF
DNA: TGTGCCAGTAGTATAAAGGGACAGGGGGCGAGAACCGGGGAGCTGTTTTTT

size: -
length: 15
D: -
V: TRBV4-1
J: TRBJ1-1
CDR3: CASSHPWGTNTEAFF
DNA: TGCGCCAGCAGCCATCCCTGGGGGACAAACACTGAAGCTTTCTTT

size: once
length: 15
D: TRBD1
V: TRBV5-1
J: TRBJ1-2
CDR3: CASGEAGQVIGGYTF
DNA: TGCGCCAGCGGGGAGGCGGGACAGGTTATCGGCGGCTACACCTTC

size: -
length: 14
D: -
V: TRBV5-6
J: TRBJ2-7
CDR3: CASSPGQRTYEQYF
DNA: TGTGCCAGCAGCCCAGGACAGCGAACCTACGAGCAGTACTTC

size: -
length: 14
D: -
V: TRBV27
J: TRBJ2-7
CDR3: CASSPLDSPYEQYF
DNA: TGTGCCAGCAGTCCGTTGGACAGTCCCTACGAGCAGTACTTC

size: once
length: 12
D: -
V: TRBV10-2
J: TRBJ2-1
CDR3: CASSGSGNEQFF
DNA: TGCGCCAGCAGTGGGAGCGGGAATGAGCAGTTCTTC

size: once
length: 20
D: -
V: TRBV7-2
J: TRBJ2-4
CDR3: CASSLARPKPGSQAKNIQYF
DNA: TGTGCCAGCAGCTTAGCTAGACCGAAGCCGGGGTCACAAGCCAAAAACATTCAGTACTTC

size: -
length: 14
D: TRBD2
V: TRBV19
J: TRBJ2-1
CDR3: CASSIGTRADEQFF
DNA: TGTGCCAGTAGTATAGGGACTAGAGCCGATGAGCAGTTCTTC

size: -
length: 17
D: -
V: TRBV18
J: TRBJ1-1
CDR3: CASSPPVDQGRNTEAFF
DNA: TGTGCCAGCTCACCACCGGTGGACCAGGGCCGGAACACTGAAGCTTTCTTT

size: -
length: 13
D: -
V: TRBV5-1
J: TRBJ2-7
CDR3: CASSPLWGNEQYF
DNA: TGCGCCAGCAGCCCCCTATGGGGCAACGAGCAGTACTTC

size: -
length: 14
D: TRBD1
V: TRBV30
J: TRBJ2-2
CDR3: CAWSRGQGIGELFF
DNA: TGTGCCTGGAGTAGGGGACAGGGAATCGGGGAGCTGTTTTTT

size: -
length: 15
D: -
V: TRBV6-5
J: TRBJ1-4
CDR3: CASSRHRATNEKLFF
DNA: TGTGCCAGCAGTAGACACAGAGCAACTAATGAAAAACTGTTTTTT

size: -
length: 14
D: TRBD2
V: TRBV18
J: TRBJ2-7
CDR3: CASSLDSGTSGKYF
DNA: TGTGCCAGCTCACTGGATAGTGGGACTAGCGGGAAGTACTTC

size: -
length: 11
D: -
V: TRBV29-1
J: TRBJ1-4
CDR3: CGGVANEKLFF
DNA: TGCGGGGGGGTGGCTAATGAAAAACTGTTTTTT

size: -
length: 15
D: -
V: TRBV30
J: TRBJ1-5
CDR3: CAWSAPRGGNQPQHF
DNA: TGTGCCTGGAGTGCGCCCCGGGGTGGCAATCAGCCCCAGCATTTT

size: -
length: 15
D: -
V: TRBV7-2
J: TRBJ2-3
CDR3: CASSFRGGNTDTQYF
DNA: TGTGCCAGCAGCTTTAGAGGCGGAAACACAGATACGCAGTATTTT

size: -
length: 16
D: TRBD2
V: TRBV7-6
J: TRBJ2-1
CDR3: CASSPLAGASYNEQFF
DNA: TGTGCCAGCAGCCCTTTAGCGGGAGCAAGCTACAATGAGCAGTTCTTC

size: -
length: 15
D: -
V: TRBV5-1
J: TRBJ1-1
CDR3: CASSLTGTPNTEAFF
DNA: TGCGCCAGCAGCCTCACCGGGACACCGAACACTGAAGCTTTCTTT

size: -
length: 15
D: -
V: TRBV6-1
J: TRBJ1-1
CDR3: CASSEASGGYTEAFF
DNA: TGTGCCAGCAGTGAAGCGTCCGGCGGATACACTGAAGCTTTCTTT

size: -
length: 15
D: -
V: TRBV5-1
J: TRBJ2-2
CDR3: CASSLEGLLTGELFF
DNA: TGCGCCAGCAGCTTGGAAGGACTTCTCACCGGGGAGCTGTTTTTT

size: -
length: 16
D: TRBD1
V: TRBV9
J: TRBJ1-4
CDR3: CASSVGTGSPNEKLFF
DNA: TGTGCCAGCAGCGTGGGGACAGGTTCTCCAAATGAAAAACTGTTTTTT

size: -
length: 15
D: -
V: TRBV28
J: TRBJ2-7
CDR3: CASSLGAKPPYEQYF
DNA: TGTGCCAGCAGTTTAGGGGCCAAACCCCCCTACGAGCAGTACTTC

size: -
length: 16
D: TRBD2
V: TRBV6-5
J: TRBJ2-7
CDR3: CASSSSTGLVSYEQYF
DNA: TGTGCCAGCAGTTCTTCCACAGGACTAGTATCCTACGAGCAGTACTTC

size: -
length: 13
D: -
V: TRBV6-1
J: TRBJ2-5
CDR3: CASSGPGVETQYF
DNA: TGTGCCAGCAGTGGACCAGGGGTAGAGACCCAGTACTTC

size: few
length: 14
D: -
V: TRBV6-1
J: TRBJ2-6
CDR3: CASDAGDGANVLTF
DNA: TGTGCCAGCGACGCAGGGGATGGGGCCAACGTCCTGACTTTC

size: -
length: 15
D: -
V: TRBV6-5
J: TRBJ1-5
CDR3: CASSPGAWQSQPQHF
DNA: TGTGCCAGCAGCCCGGGCGCGTGGCAGTCGCAGCCCCAGCATTTT

size: many
length: 14
D: -
V: TRBV29-1
J: TRBJ1-4
CDR3: CSVVGEPEREKLFF
DNA: TGCAGCGTTGTGGGGGAGCCCGAGCGGGAAAAACTGTTTTTT